This T cell receptor (beta chain) is drawn from a study of blood T cell repertoires in COVID-19 (dated by TCRdb to 2018 to 2020). Regarding the research as a whole: Samples from collaborators originated in the United States, Italy and Spain and spanned both the acute and convalescent phases of COVID-19. Samples came from the ongoing ImmuneRACE study (first 160 participants) plus 1,254 subjects from 6 global collaborators. The repertoires were made available in a free public database intended to serve as a resource for research on the immune response to SARS-CoV-2. Subjects who had been exposed to COVID-19, were actively infected with it, or had recovered from it provided the deeply sampled blood TCRbeta repertoires that made up the dataset. The material from the prospective study consisted of cDNA or gDNA derived from T cells, B-cell-depleted T cells, or PBMCs. Where available, HLA class I and class II types were obtained from metadata supplied by the sample provider rather than from assay-based typing. A de-identified subject ID, COVID-19 status, age in years and sex were almost always included in the sample metadata. Study-wide conclusions, independent of this receptor: The amount of clinical and demographic metadata varied by source and participant and was provided uncurated.

Each collaborating institution followed its own protocols to collect whole blood in K2EDTA tubes. For TCRbeta analysis, collaborators shipped samples in one of three forms: frozen whole blood, isolated PBMCs, or DNA extracted from either of those sample types. TCRbeta CDR3 regions were amplified from genomic DNA by means of the immunoSEQ Assay, a bias-controlled multiplex PCR. Processing in the source paper ran as follows. Within the assay, amplification of reference gene primers was used to estimate how many nucleated cells each sample contained. To quantify the absolute abundance of each unique TCRbeta CDR3 rearrangement, sequence reads were collapsed and filtered. Productive Simpson clonality was computed per sample as the square root of Simpson's diversity index over productive rearrangements. Imported from immuneACCESS, the table was reduced by TCRdb to in-frame sequences with V and J called. These copies leave out some clones; in studies compared against another copy, an unresolved V gene accounts for under half, and the cause of the remainder is not known. The DNA gave D and trimming, while V, J and clone size come from that table. This sample gives about 120,000 clones in total; approximately 84% of them show up just once. The ten largest clones take up about 1.3% of the sample.

Turning to this clone: The specificity of this receptor is unknown. One base away there is no much larger clone; base qualities are not given.

The CDR1 and CDR2 encoded by the germline V gene are KGHSH and LQKENI. Reading from cysteine to phenylalanine, the CDR3 counts 15 amino acids. Of the read, only the CDR3 DNA is kept; its 45 bases are in frame from base 1. V has 4 bases trimmed and J has 6 bases trimmed; junction bases matching no gene number 9. In this chain, TRBV18 is recombined with TRBJ2-7; 10 central nucleotides agree with TRBD2. Sequencing was carried out using peripheral blood. This TCR was recovered from a man aged 40-49 years with acute or convalescent COVID-19. The DNA is TGTGCCAGCTCACTCCTCGGGACTAGCGAGGGCGAGCAGTACTTC. Translated, this gives CASSLLGTSEGEQYF.